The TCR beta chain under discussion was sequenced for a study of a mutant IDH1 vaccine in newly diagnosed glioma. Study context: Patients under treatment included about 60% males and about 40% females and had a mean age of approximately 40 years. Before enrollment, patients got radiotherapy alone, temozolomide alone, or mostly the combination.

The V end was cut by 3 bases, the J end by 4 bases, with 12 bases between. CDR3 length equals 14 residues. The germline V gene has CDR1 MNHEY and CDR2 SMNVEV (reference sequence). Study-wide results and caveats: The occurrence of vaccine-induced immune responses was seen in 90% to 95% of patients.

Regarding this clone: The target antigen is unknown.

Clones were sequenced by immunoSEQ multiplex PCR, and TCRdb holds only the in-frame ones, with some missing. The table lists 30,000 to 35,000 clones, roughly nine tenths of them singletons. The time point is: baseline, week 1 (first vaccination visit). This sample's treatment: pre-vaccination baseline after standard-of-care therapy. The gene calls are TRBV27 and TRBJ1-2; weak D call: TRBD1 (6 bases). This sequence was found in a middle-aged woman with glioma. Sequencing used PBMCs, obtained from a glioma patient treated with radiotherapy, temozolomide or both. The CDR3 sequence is CASSFRGGGYGYTF. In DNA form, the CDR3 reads TGTGCCAGCAGTTTTCGAGGGGGGGGCTATGGCTACACCTTC.